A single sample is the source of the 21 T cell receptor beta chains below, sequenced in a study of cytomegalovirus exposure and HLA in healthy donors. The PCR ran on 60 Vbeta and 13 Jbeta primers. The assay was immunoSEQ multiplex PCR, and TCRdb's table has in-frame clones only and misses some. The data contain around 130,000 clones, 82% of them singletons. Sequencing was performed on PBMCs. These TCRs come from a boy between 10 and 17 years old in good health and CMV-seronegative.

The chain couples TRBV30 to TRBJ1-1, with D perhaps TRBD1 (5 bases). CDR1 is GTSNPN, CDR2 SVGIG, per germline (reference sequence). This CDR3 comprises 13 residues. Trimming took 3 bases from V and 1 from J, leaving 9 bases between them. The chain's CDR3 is CAWRTAWNTEAFF. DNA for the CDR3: TGTGCCTGGAGGACAGCGTGGAACACTGAAGCTTTCTTT.

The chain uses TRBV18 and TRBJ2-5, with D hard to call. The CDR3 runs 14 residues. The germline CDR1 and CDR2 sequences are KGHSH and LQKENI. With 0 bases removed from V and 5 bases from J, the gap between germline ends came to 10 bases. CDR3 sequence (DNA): TGTGCCAGCTCACCACCGAATTCTCGGGAGACCCAGTACTTC. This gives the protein CASSPPNSRETQYF.

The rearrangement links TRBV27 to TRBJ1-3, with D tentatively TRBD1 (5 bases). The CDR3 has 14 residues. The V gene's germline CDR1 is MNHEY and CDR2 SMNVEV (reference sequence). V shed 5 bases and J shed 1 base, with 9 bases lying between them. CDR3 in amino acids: CASSTGLSGNTIYF. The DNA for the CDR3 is TGTGCCAGCAGTACAGGCTTATCTGGAAACACCATATATTTT.

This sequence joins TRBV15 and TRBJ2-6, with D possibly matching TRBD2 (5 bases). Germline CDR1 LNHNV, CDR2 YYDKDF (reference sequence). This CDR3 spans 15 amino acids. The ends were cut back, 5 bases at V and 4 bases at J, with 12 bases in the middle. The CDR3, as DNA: TGTGCCACCAGCGCTGAGGGTGGGGGGGCCAACGTCCTGACTTTC. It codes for CATSAEGGGANVLTF.

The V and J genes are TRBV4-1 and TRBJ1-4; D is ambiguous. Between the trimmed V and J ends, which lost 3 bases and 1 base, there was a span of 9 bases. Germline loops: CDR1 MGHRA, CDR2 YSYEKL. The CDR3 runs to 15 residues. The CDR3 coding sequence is TGCGCCAGCAGCCACCGGGGAGGAACTAATGAAAAACTGTTTTTT. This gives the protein CASSHRGGTNEKLFF.

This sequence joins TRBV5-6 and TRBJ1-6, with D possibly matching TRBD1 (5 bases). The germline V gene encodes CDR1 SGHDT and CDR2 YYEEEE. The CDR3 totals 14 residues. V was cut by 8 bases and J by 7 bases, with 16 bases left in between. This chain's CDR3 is CASNRSPENSPLHF. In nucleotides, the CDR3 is TGTGCCAGTAACAGGTCCCCAGAGAATTCACCCCTCCACTTT.

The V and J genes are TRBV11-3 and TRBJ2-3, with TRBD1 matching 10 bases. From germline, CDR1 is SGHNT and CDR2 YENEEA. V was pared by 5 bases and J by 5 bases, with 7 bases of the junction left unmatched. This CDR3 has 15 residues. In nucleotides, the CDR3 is TGTGCCAGCAGCCCCGGGACAGGGGAGATAGATACGCAGTATTTT. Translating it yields CASSPGTGEIDTQYF.

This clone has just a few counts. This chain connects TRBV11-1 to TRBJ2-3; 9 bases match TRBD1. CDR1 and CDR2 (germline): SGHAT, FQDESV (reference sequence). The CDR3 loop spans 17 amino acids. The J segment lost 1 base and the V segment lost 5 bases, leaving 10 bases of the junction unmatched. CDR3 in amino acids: CASSPGGQGQGTDTQYF. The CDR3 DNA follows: TGTGCCAGCAGCCCCGGAGGACAGGGGCAGGGCACAGATACGCAGTATTTT.

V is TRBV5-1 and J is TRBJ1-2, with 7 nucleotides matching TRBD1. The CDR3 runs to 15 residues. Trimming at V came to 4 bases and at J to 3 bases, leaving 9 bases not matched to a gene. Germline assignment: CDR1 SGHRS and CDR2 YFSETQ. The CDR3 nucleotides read TGCGCCAGCAGCAACCATGACAGGGTGGACTATGGCTACACCTTC. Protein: CASSNHDRVDYGYTF.

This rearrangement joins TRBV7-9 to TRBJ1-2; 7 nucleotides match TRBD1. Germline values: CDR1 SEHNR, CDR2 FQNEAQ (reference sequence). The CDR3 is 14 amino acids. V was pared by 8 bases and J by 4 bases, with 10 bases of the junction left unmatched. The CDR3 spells CASGSGGRGYGYTF. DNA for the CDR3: TGTGCCAGCGGCTCAGGGGGGCGAGGCTATGGCTACACCTTC.

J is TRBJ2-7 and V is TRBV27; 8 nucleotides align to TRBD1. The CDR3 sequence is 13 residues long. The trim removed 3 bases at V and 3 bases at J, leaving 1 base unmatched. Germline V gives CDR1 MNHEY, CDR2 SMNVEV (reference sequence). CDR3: CASSFGQGYEQYF. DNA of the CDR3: TGTGCCAGCAGTTTCGGACAGGGCTACGAGCAGTACTTC.

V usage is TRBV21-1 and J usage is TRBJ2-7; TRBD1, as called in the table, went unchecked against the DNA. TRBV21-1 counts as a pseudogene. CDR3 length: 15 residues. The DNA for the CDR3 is TGTGCCAGCAGCAAAGGGAGGACAGGGGCCTGCGAGCAGTACTTC. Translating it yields CASSKGRTGACEQYF.

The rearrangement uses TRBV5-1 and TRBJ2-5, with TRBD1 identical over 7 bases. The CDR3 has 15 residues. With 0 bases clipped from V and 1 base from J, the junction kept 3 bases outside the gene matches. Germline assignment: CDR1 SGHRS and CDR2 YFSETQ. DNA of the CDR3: TGCGCCAGCAGCTTGGGGGACAGTCTCCAAGAGACCCAGTACTTC. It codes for CASSLGDSLQETQYF.

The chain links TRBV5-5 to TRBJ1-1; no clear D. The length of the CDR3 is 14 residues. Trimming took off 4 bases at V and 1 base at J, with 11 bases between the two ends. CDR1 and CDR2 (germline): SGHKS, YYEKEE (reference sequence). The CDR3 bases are TGTGCCAGCAGCGTGGGGAGGGCGAACACTGAAGCTTTCTTT. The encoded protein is CASSVGRANTEAFF.

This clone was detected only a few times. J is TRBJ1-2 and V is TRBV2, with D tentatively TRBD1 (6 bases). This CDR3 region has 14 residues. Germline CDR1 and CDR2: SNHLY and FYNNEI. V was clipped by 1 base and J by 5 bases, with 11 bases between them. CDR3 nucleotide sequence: TGTGCCAGCAGTGAAGGAAGGGGGGGGTATGGCTACACCTTC. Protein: CASSEGRGGYGYTF.

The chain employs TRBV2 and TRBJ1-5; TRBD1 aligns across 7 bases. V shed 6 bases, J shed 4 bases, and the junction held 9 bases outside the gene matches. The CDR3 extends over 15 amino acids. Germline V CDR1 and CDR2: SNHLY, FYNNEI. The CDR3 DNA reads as TGTGCCAGCAGGGAGACAGGGTTTGGGAATCAGCCCCAGCATTTT. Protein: CASRETGFGNQPQHF.

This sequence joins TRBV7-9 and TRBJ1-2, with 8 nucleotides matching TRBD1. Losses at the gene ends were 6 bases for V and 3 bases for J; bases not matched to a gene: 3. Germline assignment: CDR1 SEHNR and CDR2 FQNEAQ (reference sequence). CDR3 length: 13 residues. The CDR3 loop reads CASSVTGDYGYTF. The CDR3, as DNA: TGTGCCAGCAGTGTGACAGGGGACTATGGCTACACCTTC.

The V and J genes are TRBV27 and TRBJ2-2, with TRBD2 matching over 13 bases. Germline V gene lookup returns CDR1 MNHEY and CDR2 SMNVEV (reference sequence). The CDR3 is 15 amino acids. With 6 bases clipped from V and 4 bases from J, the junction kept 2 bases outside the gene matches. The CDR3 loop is CASRRTSGSTGELFF. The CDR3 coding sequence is TGTGCCAGCAGAAGGACTAGCGGGAGCACCGGGGAGCTGTTTTTT.

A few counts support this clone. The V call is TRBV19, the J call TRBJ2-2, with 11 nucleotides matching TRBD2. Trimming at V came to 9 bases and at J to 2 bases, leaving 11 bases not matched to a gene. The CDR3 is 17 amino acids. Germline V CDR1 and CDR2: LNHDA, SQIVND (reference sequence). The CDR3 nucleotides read TGTGCCAGCGCACTTCCTAGCGGGAGGCTTAACACCGGGGAGCTGTTTTTT. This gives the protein CASALPSGRLNTGELFF.

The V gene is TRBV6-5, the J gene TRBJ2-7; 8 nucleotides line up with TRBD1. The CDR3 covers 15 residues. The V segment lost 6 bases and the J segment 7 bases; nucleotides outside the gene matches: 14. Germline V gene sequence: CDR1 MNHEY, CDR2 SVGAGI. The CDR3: CASRDTGQVRWEQYF. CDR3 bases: TGTGCCAGCAGAGACACGGGACAGGTCCGATGGGAGCAGTACTTC.

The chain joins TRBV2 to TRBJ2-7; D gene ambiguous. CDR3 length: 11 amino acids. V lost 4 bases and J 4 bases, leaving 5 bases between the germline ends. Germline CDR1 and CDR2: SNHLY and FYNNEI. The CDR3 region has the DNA TGTGCCAGCAGTGCACAGTACGAGCAGTACTTC. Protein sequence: CASSAQYEQYF.